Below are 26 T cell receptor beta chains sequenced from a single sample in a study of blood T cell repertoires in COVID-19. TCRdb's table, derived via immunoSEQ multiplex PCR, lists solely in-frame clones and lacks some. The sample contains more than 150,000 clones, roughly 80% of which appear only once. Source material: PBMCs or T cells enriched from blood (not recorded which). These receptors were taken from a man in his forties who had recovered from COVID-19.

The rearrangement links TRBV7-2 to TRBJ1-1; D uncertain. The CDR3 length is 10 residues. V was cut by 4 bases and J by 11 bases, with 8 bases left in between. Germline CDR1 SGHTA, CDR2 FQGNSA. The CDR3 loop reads CASSYERAFF. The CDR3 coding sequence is TGTGCCAGCAGCTACGAGAGGGCTTTCTTT.

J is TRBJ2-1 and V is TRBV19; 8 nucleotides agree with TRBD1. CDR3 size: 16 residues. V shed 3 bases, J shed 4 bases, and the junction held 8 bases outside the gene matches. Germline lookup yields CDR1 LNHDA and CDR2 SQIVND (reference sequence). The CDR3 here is CASSMDPDRVYNEQFF. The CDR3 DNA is TGTGCCAGTAGTATGGATCCGGACAGGGTATACAATGAGCAGTTCTTC.

The CDR3 loop reads CASSPTPSSTDTQYF. CDR3 in DNA: TGTGCCAGCTCACCTACACCGTCCAGCACAGATACGCAGTATTTT. The rearrangement uses TRBV18 and TRBJ2-3; no reliable D call. There are 15 residues in the CDR3. Germline CDR1 reads KGHSH; CDR2 reads LQKENI. Trimming took off 3 bases at V and 0 bases at J, with 10 bases between the two ends.

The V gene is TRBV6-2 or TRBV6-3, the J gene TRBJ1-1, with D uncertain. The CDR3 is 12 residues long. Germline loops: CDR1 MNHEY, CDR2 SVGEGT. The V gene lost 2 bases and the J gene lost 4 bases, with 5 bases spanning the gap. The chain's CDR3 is CASSYPSTEAFF. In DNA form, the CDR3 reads TGTGCCAGCAGTTACCCCTCCACTGAAGCTTTCTTT.

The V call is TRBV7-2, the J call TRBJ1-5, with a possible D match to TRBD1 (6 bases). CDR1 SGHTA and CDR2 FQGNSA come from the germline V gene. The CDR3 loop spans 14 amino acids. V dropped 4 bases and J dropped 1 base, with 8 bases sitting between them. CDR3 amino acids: CASSSGTSNQPQHF. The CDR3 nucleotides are TGTGCCAGCAGCTCCGGGACAAGCAATCAGCCCCAGCATTTT.

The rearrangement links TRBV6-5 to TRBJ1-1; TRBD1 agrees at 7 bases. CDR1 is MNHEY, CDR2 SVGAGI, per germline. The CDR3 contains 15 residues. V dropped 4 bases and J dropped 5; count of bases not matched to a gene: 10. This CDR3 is CASSLPGTVKTEAFF. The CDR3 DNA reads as TGTGCCAGCAGTTTACCTGGGACAGTTAAAACTGAAGCTTTCTTT.

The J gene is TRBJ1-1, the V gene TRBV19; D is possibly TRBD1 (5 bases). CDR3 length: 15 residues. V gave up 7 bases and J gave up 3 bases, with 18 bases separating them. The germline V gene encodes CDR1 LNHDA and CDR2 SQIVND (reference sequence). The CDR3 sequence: CASISWSRGDTEAFF. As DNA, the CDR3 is TGTGCCAGTATTTCTTGGTCTAGGGGCGACACTGAAGCTTTCTTT.

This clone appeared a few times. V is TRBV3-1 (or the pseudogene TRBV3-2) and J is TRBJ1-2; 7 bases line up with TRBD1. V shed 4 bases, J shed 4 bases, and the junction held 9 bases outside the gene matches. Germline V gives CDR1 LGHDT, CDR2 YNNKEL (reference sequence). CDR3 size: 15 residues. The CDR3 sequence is CASSRPQPGGYGYTF. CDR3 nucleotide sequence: TGTGCCAGCAGCCGGCCCCAACCAGGGGGCTATGGCTACACCTTC.

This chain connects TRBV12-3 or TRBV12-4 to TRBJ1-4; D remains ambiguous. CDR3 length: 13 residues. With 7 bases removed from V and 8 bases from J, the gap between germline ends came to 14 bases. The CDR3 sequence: CASIGTPGEKLFF. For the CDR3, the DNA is TGTGCCAGCATAGGAACCCCCGGGGAAAAACTGTTTTTT.

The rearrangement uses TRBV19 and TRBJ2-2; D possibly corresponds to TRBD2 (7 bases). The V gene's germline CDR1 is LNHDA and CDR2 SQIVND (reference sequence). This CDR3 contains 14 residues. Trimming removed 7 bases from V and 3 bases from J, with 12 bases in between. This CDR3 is CASTGEGDTGELFF. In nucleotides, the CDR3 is TGTGCCAGTACGGGGGAGGGGGACACCGGGGAGCTGTTTTTT. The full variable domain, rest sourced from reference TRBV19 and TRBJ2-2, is DGGITQSPKYLFRKEGQNVTLSCEQNLNHDAMYWYRQDPGQGLRLIYYSQIVNDFQKGDIAEGYSVSREKKESFPLTVTSAQKNPTAFYLCASTGEGDTGELFFGEGSRLTVL.

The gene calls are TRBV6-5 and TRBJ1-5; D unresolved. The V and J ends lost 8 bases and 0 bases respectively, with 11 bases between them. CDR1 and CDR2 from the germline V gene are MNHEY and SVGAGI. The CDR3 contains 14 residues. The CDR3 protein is CASQRYPSNQPQHF. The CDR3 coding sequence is TGTGCCAGCCAACGGTACCCTAGCAATCAGCCCCAGCATTTT.

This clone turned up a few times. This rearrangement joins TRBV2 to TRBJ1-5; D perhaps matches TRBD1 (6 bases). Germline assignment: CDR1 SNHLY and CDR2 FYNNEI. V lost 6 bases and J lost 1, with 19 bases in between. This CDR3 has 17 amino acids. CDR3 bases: TGTGCCAGCAGCACTTCAGGGGTCCAGTTGAGCAATCAGCCCCAGCATTTT. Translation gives CASSTSGVQLSNQPQHF.

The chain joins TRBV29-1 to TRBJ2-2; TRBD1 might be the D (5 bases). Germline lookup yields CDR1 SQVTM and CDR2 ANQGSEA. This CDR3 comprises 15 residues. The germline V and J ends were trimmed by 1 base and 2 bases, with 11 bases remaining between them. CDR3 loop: CSVEVVGANTGELFF. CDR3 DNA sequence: TGCAGCGTTGAAGTGGTTGGGGCCAACACCGGGGAGCTGTTTTTT.

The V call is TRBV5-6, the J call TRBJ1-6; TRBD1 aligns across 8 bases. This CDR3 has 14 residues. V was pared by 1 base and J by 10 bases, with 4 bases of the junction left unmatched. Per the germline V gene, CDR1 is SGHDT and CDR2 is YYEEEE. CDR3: CASSLNRGGSPLHF. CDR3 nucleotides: TGTGCCAGCAGCTTGAACAGGGGGGGCTCACCCCTCCACTTT.

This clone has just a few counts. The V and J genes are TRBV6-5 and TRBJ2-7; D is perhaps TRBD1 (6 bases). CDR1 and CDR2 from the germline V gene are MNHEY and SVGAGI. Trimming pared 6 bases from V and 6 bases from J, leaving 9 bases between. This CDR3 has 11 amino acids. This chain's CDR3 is CASSRGLEQYV. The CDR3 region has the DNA TGTGCCAGCAGCAGGGGTCTCGAGCAGTACGTC.

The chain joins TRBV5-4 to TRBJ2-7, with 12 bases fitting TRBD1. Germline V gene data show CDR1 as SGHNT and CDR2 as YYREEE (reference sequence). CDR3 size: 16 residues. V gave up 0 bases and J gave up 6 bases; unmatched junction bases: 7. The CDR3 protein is CASSLVSGQGAGEQYF. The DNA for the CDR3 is TGTGCCAGCAGCTTGGTTTCGGGACAGGGGGCGGGCGAGCAGTACTTC. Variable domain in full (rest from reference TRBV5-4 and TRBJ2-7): ETGVTQSPTHLIKTRGQQVTLRCSSQSGHNTVSWYQQALGQGPQFIFQYYREEENGRGNFPPRFSGLQFPNYSSELNVNALELDDSALYLCASSLVSGQGAGEQYFGPGTRLTVT.

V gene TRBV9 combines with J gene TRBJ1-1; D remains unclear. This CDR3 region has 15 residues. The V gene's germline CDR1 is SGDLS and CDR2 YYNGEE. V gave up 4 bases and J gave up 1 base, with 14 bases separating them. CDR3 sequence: CASSPSGNPNTEAFF. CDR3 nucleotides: TGTGCCAGCAGCCCTTCGGGGAACCCGAACACTGAAGCTTTCTTT. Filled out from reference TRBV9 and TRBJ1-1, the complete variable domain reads DSGVTQTPKHLITATGQRVTLRCSPRSGDLSVYWYQQSLDQGLQFLIQYYNGEERAKGNILERFSAQQFPDLHSELNLSSLELGDSALYFCASSPSGNPNTEAFFGQGTRLTVV.

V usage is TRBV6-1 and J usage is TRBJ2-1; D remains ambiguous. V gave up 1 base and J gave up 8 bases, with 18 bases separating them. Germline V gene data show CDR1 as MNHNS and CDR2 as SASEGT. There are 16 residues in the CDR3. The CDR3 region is CASSEVETLGNDEQFF. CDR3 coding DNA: TGTGCCAGCAGTGAAGTCGAGACTCTGGGTAACGATGAGCAGTTCTTC.

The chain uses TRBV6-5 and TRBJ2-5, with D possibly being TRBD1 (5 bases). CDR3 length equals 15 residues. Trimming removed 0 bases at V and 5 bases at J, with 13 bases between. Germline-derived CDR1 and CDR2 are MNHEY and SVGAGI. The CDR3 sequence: CASSYSIGVGETQYF. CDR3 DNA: TGTGCCAGCAGTTACTCGATAGGGGTGGGGGAGACCCAGTACTTC.

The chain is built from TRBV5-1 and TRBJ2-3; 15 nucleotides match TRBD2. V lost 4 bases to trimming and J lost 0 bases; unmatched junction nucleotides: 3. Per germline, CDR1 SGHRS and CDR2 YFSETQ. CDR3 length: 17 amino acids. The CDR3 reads CASSPGTSGRSTDTQYF. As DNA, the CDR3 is TGCGCCAGCAGCCCGGGGACTAGCGGGAGGAGCACAGATACGCAGTATTTT.

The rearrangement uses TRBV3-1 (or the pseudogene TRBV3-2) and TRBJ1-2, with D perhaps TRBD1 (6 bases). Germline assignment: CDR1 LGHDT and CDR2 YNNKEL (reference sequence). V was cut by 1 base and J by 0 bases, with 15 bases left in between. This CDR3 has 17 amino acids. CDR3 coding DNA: TGTGCCAGCAGCCAAGGATGGGGGGGCACGGCTAACTATGGCTACACCTTC. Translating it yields CASSQGWGGTANYGYTF.

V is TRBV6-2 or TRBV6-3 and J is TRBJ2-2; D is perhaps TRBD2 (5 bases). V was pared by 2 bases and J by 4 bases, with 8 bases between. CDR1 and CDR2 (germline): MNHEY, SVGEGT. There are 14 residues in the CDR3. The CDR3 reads CASSYRGTTGELFF. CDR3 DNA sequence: TGTGCCAGCAGTTACCGGGGTACCACCGGGGAGCTGTTTTTT.

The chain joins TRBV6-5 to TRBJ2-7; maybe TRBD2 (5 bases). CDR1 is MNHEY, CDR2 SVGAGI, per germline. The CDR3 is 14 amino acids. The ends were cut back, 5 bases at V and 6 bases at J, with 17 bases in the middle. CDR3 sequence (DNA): TGTGCCAGCAGTCGGAAAGCGGTCTCCAGCGAGCAGTACGTC. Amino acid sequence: CASSRKAVSSEQYV.

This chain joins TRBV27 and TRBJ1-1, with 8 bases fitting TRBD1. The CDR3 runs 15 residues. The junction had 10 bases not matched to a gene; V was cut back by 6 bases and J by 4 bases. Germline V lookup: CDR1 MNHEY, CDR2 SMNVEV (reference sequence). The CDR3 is CASSRTGRRATEAFF. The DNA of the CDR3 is TGTGCCAGCAGCCGGACAGGGCGTCGGGCCACTGAAGCTTTCTTT.

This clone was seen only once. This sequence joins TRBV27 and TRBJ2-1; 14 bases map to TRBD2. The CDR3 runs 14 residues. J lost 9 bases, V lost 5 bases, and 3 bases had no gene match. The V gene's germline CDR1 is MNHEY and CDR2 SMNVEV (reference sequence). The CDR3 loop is CASSPGTSGSEQFF. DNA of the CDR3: TGTGCCAGCAGTCCGGGGACTAGCGGGAGTGAGCAGTTCTTC.

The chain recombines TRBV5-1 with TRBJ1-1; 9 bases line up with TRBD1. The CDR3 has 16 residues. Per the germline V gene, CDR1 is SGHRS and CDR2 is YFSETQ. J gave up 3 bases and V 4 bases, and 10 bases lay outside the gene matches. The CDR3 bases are TGCGCCAGCAGCCCCCAGGGACAGGGCAGAGACACTGAAGCTTTCTTT. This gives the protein CASSPQGQGRDTEAFF.